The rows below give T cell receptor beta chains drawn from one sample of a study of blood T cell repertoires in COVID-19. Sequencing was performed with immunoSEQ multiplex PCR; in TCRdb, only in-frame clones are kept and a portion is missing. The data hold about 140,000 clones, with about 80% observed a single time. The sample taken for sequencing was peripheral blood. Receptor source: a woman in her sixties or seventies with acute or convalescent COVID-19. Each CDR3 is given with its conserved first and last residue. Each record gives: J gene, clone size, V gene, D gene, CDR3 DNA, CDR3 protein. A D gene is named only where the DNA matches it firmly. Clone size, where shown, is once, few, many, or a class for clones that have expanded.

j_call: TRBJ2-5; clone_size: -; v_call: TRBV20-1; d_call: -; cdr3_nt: TGCAGTGCTAGTATGACAGGAGAAGAGACCCAGTACTTC; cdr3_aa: CSASMTGEETQYF
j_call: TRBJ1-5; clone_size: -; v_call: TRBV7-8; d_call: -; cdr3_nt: TGTGCCAGCAGCTTAGAGAGACAGAGCAATCAGCCCCAGCATTTT; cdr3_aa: CASSLERQSNQPQHF
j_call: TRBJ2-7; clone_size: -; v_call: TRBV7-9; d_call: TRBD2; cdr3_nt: TGTGCCAGCAGCTCCCCTCGGGGGGGAGTGAACTACGAGCAGTACTTC; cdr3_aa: CASSSPRGGVNYEQYF
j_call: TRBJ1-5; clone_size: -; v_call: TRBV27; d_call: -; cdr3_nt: TGTGCCAGCAGCCCCGGGGGGCTTCAGATTAGCAATCAGCCCCAGCATTTT; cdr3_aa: CASSPGGLQISNQPQHF
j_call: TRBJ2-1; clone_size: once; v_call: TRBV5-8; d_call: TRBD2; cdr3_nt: TGTGCCAGCAGCACTAGCGGGAGTGTCTACAATGAGCAGTTCTTC; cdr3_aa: CASSTSGSVYNEQFF
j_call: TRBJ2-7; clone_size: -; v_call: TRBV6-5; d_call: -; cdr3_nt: TGTGCCAGCAGTTACTCGAGGGGGGGAAGCTCCTACGAGCAGTACTTC; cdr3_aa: CASSYSRGGSSYEQYF
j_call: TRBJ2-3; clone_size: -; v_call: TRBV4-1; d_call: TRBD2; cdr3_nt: TGCGCCAGCAGCCCTGGGGGGGTGGCTAGCGGGAGAGCAGATACGCAGTATTTT; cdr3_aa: CASSPGGVASGRADTQYF
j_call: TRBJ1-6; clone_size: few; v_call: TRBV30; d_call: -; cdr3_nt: TGTGCCTGGGGCCGGAGCTCCTATAATTCACCCCTCCACTTT; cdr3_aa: CAWGRSSYNSPLHF
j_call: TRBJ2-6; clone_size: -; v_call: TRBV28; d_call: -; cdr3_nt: TGTGCCAGCAGTCCCACCCCAGGGAATCTTTTTGGGGCCAACGTCCTGACTTTC; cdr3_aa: CASSPTPGNLFGANVLTF
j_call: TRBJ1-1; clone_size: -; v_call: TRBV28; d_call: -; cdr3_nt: TGTGCCAGCGGACACATGAACACTGAAGCTTTCTTT; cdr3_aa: CASGHMNTEAFF
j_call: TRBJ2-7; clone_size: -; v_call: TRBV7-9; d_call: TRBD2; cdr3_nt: TGTGCCAGCACACATACCGGGACTAGCGGGTTCTACGAGCAGTACTTC; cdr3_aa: CASTHTGTSGFYEQYF
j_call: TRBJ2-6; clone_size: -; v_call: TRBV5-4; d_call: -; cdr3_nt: TGTGCCAGCAGCTTGCCCCTCTCTGGGGCCAACGTCCTGACTTTC; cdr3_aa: CASSLPLSGANVLTF
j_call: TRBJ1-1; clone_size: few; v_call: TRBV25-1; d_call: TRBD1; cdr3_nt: TGTGCCAGCAGTGGGGCCTCACAGGGGAAAGCTTTCTTT; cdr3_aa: CASSGASQGKAFF
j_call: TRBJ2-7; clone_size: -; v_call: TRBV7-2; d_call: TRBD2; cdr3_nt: TGTGCCAGCAGCTCGACTAGCGGGAGATACGAGCAGTACTTC; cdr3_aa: CASSSTSGRYEQYF
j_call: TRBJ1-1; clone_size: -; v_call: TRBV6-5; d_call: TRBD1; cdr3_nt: TGTGCCAGCAGCTACCGGGACAGGGTGAACACTGAAGCTTTCTTT; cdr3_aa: CASSYRDRVNTEAFF
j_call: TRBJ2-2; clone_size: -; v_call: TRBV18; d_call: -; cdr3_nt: TGTGCCAGCTCACCATATGGGCCGGTGAACACCGGGGAGCTGTTTTTT; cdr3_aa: CASSPYGPVNTGELFF
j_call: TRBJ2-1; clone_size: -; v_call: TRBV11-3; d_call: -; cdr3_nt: TGTGCCAGCAGCTTACCGCGAGGGAGTATTGAGCAGTTCTTC; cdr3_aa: CASSLPRGSIEQFF
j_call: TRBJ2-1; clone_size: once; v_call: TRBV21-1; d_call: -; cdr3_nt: TGTGCCAGCAGCAAAGTAGGGGACTCTGTTAAAAGCTCCTACAATGAGCAGTTCTTC; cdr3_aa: CASSKVGDSVKSSYNEQFF
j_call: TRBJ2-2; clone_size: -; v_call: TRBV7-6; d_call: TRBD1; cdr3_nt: TGTGCCAGCAGCATAGGAAGACAGGGAAGGGGATCCGGGGAGCTGTTTTTT; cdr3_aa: CASSIGRQGRGSGELFF
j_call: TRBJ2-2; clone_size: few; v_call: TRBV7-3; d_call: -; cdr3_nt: TGTGCCAGCAGCTTAGAGATCGGGGAGCTGTTTTTT; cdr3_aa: CASSLEIGELFF
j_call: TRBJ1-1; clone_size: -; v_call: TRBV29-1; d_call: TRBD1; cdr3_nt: TGCAGCGCCGAGGGGGCTTGGAGCGTGAACACTGAAGCTTTCTTT; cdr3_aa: CSAEGAWSVNTEAFF
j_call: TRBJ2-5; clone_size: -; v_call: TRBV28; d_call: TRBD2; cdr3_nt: TGTGCCAGCAGTTTAGGGAGCGGGAGGGCCGAAAAGACCCAGTACTTC; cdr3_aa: CASSLGSGRAEKTQYF
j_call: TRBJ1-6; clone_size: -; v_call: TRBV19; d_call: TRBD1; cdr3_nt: TGTGCCAGTAGTACGACCGGGACAGGCAATTCACCCCTCCACTTT; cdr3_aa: CASSTTGTGNSPLHF
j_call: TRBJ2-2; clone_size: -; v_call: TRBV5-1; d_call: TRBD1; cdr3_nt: TGCGCCAGCAGCAAGGGACAGGGAGTGGCCGGGGAGCTGTTTTTT; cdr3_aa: CASSKGQGVAGELFF
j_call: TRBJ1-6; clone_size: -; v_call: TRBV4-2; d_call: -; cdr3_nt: TGTGCCAGCAGCCAAACGACAGTATCGTATAATTCACCCCTCCACTTT; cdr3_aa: CASSQTTVSYNSPLHF
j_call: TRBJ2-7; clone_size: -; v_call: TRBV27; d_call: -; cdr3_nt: TGTGCCAGCAGGTTGGGGGCAGGGGGAGGTTACGAGCAGTACTTC; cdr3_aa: CASRLGAGGGYEQYF
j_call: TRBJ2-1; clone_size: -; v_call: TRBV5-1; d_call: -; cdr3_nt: TGCGCCAGCAGCTTGGGAGGCTCCGTCGATGAGCAGTTCTTC; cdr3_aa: CASSLGGSVDEQFF
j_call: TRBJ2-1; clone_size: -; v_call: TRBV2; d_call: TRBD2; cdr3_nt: TGTGCCACCGGGACTAGCGGGAGGTCCTACAATGAGCAGTTCTTC; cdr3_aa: CATGTSGRSYNEQFF
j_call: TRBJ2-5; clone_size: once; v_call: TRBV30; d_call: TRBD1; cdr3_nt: TGTGCCTGGAGTGCCTCCCGGGACAGGAGATACCAAGAGACCCAGTACTTC; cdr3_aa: CAWSASRDRRYQETQYF
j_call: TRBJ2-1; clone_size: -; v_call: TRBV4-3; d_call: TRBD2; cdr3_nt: TGCGCCAGCAGCCAAGTAGCGGGAGGATACAATGAGCAGTTCTTC; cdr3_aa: CASSQVAGGYNEQFF
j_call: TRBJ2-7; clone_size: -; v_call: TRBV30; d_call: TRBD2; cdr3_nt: TGTGCCTGGAGTCCAATGGGTACTAGCGGGAGGTACGAGCAGTACTTC; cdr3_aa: CAWSPMGTSGRYEQYF
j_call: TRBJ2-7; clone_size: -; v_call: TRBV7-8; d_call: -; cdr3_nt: TGTGCCAGCAGCCCCCCAGGTCACAGGGAAGCCTACGAGCAGTACTTC; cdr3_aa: CASSPPGHREAYEQYF
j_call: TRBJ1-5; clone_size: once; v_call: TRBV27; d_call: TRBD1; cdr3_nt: TGTGCCAGCAGAAGACAGGGGTTTGGTCAGCCCCAGCATTTT; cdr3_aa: CASRRQGFGQPQHF
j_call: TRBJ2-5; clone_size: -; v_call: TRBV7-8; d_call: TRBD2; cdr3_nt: TGTGCCAGCAGCCTGAGGACTAGCGGGTTCGGGGAGACCCAGTACTTC; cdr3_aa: CASSLRTSGFGETQYF
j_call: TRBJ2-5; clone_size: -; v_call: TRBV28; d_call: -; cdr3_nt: TGTGCCAGCACCCAAGAAATAGACTTCAAGAGAGAACAGTACTTC; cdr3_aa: CASTQEIDFKREQYF
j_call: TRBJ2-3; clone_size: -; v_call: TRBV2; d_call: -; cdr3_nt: TGTGCCAGCAGTGACTACACAGATACGCAGTATTTT; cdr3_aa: CASSDYTDTQYF
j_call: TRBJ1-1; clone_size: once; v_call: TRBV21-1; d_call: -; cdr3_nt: TGTGCCAGCAGAGACCGGGACAAGGACACTGAAGCTTTCTTT; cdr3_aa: CASRDRDKDTEAFF
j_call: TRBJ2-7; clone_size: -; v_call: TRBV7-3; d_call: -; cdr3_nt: TGTGCCAGCAGCTTAAATCCCCACACCGAGCAGTACTTC; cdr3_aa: CASSLNPHTEQYF
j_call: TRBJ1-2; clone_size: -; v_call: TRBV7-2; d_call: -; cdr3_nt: TGTGCCAGCAGCTTTGAGGTTCTTGGTGGCTACACCTTC; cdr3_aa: CASSFEVLGGYTF
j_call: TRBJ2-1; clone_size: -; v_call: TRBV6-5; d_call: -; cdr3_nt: TGTGCCAGCAACCTCGGGGAGCAGTTCTTC; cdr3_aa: CASNLGEQFF
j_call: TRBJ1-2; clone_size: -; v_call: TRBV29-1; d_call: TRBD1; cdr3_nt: TGCAGCGTAAGGGGGGACAGGGGGACCTCTAACCTCTATGGCTACACCTTC; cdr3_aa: CSVRGDRGTSNLYGYTF